The clone carrying this T cell receptor (beta chain) was seen a single time. These data are taken from a study of technical replicates of blood from a handful of donors. This table comes from immunoSEQ multiplex PCR, and its TCRdb copy is limited to in-frame clones, with some not included. The data show some 85,000 clones, roughly 96% seen once. The CDR3 sequence is 14 residues long. V was trimmed by 4 bases and J by 3 bases, leaving 16 bases between them. The germline gives CDR1 SQVTM, CDR2 ANQGSEA. The receptor comes from a human donor in good health. The chain is built from TRBV29-1 and TRBJ2-7, with TRBD1 as a possible D gene (6 bases). Sequences were obtained from T cells isolated from PBMCs. The CDR3 DNA follows: TGCAGCGTTGTGATTTGGACAGAGAACTACGAGCAGTACTTC. Its translation: CSVVIWTENYEQYF.